This T cell receptor (beta chain) was observed in a study of blood T cells in healthy people across ages. Study-wide results and limits: Conclusively comparing naive with antigen-experienced cells was impossible with unsorted PBMCs.

The CDR3 is 13 amino acids. Germline V gene sequence: CDR1 SGDLS, CDR2 YYNGEE. V was pared by 0 bases and J by 9 bases, with 4 bases of the junction left unmatched. With regard to this clonotype: What it binds is not known.

Combining a sample-barcoded 5' primer with a J-beta primer mix, a second PCR ran for about 6 to 12 cycles. Unique molecular identifiers of 12 random nucleotides labeled each cDNA. Each CDR3 protein is one row after TCRdb ran MiXCR on the 5' RACE reads. Here the sample spans under 750,000 distinct CDR3 sequences, less than 60% being singletons. Sequencing used blood. This TCR was recovered from a man aged 80 or over in good health. J is TRBJ1-2 and V is TRBV9; 8 nucleotides align to TRBD1. CDR3 sequence reads: CASSVETGESYTF. CDR3 coding DNA: TGTGCCAGCAGCGTAGAGACAGGGGAGAGCTACACCTTC. The variable domain in full, with the rest retrieved from reference TRBV9 and TRBJ1-2, is DSGVTQTPKHLITATGQRVTLRCSPRSGDLSVYWYQQSLDQGLQFLIQYYNGEERAKGNILERFSAQQFPDLHSELNLSSLELGDSALYFCASSVETGESYTFGSGTRLTVV.